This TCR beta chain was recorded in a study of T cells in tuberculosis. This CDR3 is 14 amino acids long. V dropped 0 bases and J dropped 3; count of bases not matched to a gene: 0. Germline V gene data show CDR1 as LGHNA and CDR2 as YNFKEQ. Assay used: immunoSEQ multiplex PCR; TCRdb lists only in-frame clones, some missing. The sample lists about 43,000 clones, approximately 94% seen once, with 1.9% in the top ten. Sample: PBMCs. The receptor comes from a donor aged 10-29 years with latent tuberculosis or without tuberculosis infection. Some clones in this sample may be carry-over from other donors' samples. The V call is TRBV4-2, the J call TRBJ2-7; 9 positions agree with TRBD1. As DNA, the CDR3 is TGTGCCAGCAGCCAAGAGGGACAGGGCTACGAGCAGTACTTC. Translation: CASSQEGQGYEQYF.